This is a list of T cell receptor beta chains from one sample in a study of blood T cells in healthy people across ages. TCRdb passed the 5' RACE reads through MiXCR, listing each CDR3 protein once. The sample has about 780,000 distinct CDR3 sequences; approximately 24% are singletons. This same sample was also taken into another study, of T cells of mothers and their children.

Sequenced material: blood. These receptors originate from a boy younger than 18 in good health. Each CDR3 is given with its conserved first and last residue. A D gene is named only where the DNA matches it firmly. Some rows mark clone size as missing; the rest say once, few, many or name a class of expanded clone.

clone size	J gene	V gene	D gene	CDR3 DNA	CDR3 protein
NA	TRBJ2-1	TRBV29-1	TRBD1	TGCAGCGTTACCCTGCTAGGGCAGGGGGATGAGCAGTTCTTC	CSVTLLGQGDEQFF
many	TRBJ2-3	TRBV9	NA	TGTGCCAGCAGCCCCAGCCCCTTCGAGGGAAGCACAGATACGCAGTATTTT	CASSPSPFEGSTDTQYF
few	TRBJ2-7	TRBV28	NA	TGTGCCAGCAGTTTATACCCAAGCGGAACCTACGAGCAGTACTTC	CASSLYPSGTYEQYF
few	TRBJ2-1	TRBV29-1	TRBD2	TGCAGCGTGGGATCTATAGCGGGGACCTCCTACAATGAGCAGTTCTTC	CSVGSIAGTSYNEQFF
many	TRBJ2-1	TRBV5-6	NA	TGTGCCAGCATAATGAGCAGTTCTCCTAAACGGGATGAGCAGTTCTTC	CASIMSSSPKRDEQFF
NA	TRBJ2-7	TRBV3-1	TRBD2	TGTGCCAGCAGCCAAAACCCAGCGGGGGGGTACGAGCAGTACTTC	CASSQNPAGGYEQYF
NA	TRBJ2-7	TRBV19	NA	TGTGCCAGTAGTAGATACAGGGAGAGCTCCTACGAGCAGTACTTC	CASSRYRESSYEQYF
NA	TRBJ2-5	TRBV2	NA	TGTGCCAGCAGTTATACAGGGTCTATAGATCAAGAGACCCAGTACTTC	CASSYTGSIDQETQYF
NA	TRBJ1-3	TRBV20-1	TRBD1	TGCAGTGCAGGACAGGACATTTTCGGCGGAAACACCATATATTTT	CSAGQDIFGGNTIYF
NA	TRBJ1-1	TRBV7-9	NA	TGTGCCAGCAGCTTAGCGGGGTTTGAAGCTTTCTTT	CASSLAGFEAFF